This record covers a single TCR beta chain. These data come from a study of blood T cell repertoires in COVID-19. The germline V gene encodes CDR1 LNHDA and CDR2 SQIVND (reference sequence). This CDR3 is 14 amino acids long. Trimming took off 7 bases at V and 3 bases at J, with 15 bases between the two ends. The assay was immunoSEQ multiplex PCR, and TCRdb's table has in-frame clones only and misses some. Of about 82,000 clones in the sample, roughly four fifths were seen once. The V and J genes are TRBV19 and TRBJ1-2; D unclear. The material sequenced was peripheral blood. The origin of this receptor is a middle-aged man with active or convalescent COVID-19. The CDR3 nucleotides are TGTGCCAGTACCGAATGGGCAAAAGACTATGGCTACACCTTC. This gives the protein CASTEWAKDYGYTF.